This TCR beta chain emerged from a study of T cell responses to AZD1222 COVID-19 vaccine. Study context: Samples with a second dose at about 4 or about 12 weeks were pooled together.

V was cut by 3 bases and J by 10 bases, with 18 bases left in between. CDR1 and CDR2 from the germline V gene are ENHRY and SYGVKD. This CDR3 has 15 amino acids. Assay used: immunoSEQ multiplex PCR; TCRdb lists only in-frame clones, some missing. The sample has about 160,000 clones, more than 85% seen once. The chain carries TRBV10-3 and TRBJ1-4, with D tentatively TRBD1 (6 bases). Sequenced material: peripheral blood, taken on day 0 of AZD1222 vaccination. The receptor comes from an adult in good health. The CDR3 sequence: CAISESRGALGKLFF. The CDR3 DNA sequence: TGTGCCATCAGTGAAAGCAGGGGAGCCCTGGGAAAACTGTTTTTT.